The clone carrying this T cell receptor (beta chain) was counted at least ten times. A single record per CDR3 protein comes from TCRdb applying MiXCR to the reads. The sample includes around 100,000 distinct CDR3 sequences, 16% of them seen just once. This CDR3 has 12 amino acids. With 6 bases removed from V and 6 bases from J, the gap between germline ends came to 11 bases. This specimen belongs to a study of T cell repertoires in cytomegalovirus infection. Study in general: Both CMV infection and a matching HLA type were indicated by public TCR beta signatures.

This TCR derives from a human donor in good health (CMV status not recorded). Some clones in this sample may be carry-over from other donors' samples. This rearrangement joins TRBV12-3 or TRBV12-4 to TRBJ1-1; D is ambiguous. The sequenced sample was PBMCs. The CDR3 sequence is CASSREGSEAFF. The DNA of the CDR3 is TGTGCCAGCAGCCGAGAAGGATCTGAAGCTTTCTTT.